This T cell receptor (beta chain) came from a study of beta chain features in type 1 diabetes. The authors obtained over 98% purity in all sorted populations. CDR1 and CDR2 from the germline V gene are MDHEN and SYDVKM. The length of the CDR3 is 15 residues. V trimming: 1 base; J trimming: 4 bases; junction bases outside the gene matches: 5. This clone was observed a handful of times. What it binds is not known. Sequencing targeted expressed TCRB transcripts, as all isolated RNA had been reverse transcribed. Libraries were prepared by immunoSEQ multiplex PCR; TCRdb keeps only in-frame clonotypes and omits some of them. The table records more than 250,000 clones, around 24% of them present only once. Study-level points and caveats: All four CD4+ subsets from Type 1 diabetes patients carried moderately but significantly shorter TCRB CDR3s.

The receptor comes from a woman in her twenties or thirties with type 1 diabetes. The sequenced sample was naive CD4+ T cells from blood. The V and J genes are TRBV28 and TRBJ2-7; TRBD2 matches at 9 bases. The CDR3 DNA sequence: TGTGCCAGCAGTTTATTTCAGACTAGCGGATACGAGCAGTACTTC. Translated: CASSLFQTSGYEQYF.